A selection of T cell receptor beta chains follows, all from one sample in a study of cytomegalovirus exposure and HLA in healthy donors. Clones were read by immunoSEQ multiplex PCR, and TCRdb kept only the in-frame ones, dropping some. This repertoire includes around 140,000 clones. The sample was PBMCs. The receptors here all came from a woman aged 40 to 50 in good health and CMV-seronegative. Both conserved end residues are part of each CDR3.

TRBV10-2 15 CASRGGVGSYNEQFF
TRBV2 14 CASTEQGDNQPQHF
TRBV4-2 15 CASSQERGSGEKLFF
TRBV28 17 CASRWDRGQGQDEKLFF
TRBV4-3 16 CASREYGAGGTDTQYF
TRBV10-3 16 CAISDSTGTGNTEAFF
TRBV28 14 CASSPPQGWQPQHF
TRBV28 17 CASYPGRGKSSYNEQFF
TRBV28 13 CASSRQGGYEQYF
TRBV6-5 13 CASGTGRNQPQHF
TRBV7-2 13 CASSQQGSETQYF
TRBV6-5 15 CASSRDGAGAYEQYF
TRBV28 15 CASSLRQYMNTEAFF
TRBV4-1 16 CASSHPGGRGINEQFF
TRBV2 15 CASSAWSSYNSPLHF
TRBV7-8 15 CASSLMPGQAYEQYF
TRBV5-1 16 CASSSLGQTLNYGYTF
TRBV6-5 15 CASRLAGGQGETQYF
TRBV5-1 16 CASSLRPGGSQETQYF
TRBV7-2 12 CASSSRVEGYTF
TRBV7-9 13 CALEADSGNTIYF
TRBV9 14 CASAKGQRNEKLFF
TRBV19 12 CASKVRGRGYTF
TRBV7-2 14 CASSPGSGNQPQHF
TRBV19 13 CASSIGGGDTQYF
TRBV6-5 16 CASSYGGTTYNSPLHF
TRBV27 10 CASRNTEAFF
TRBV7-2 16 CASSFTGGGRNGELFF
TRBV12-1 13 CASSFRGLYEQYF
TRBV7-2 14 CASSLSGGHETQYF
TRBV5-1 15 CASSLTGTGVETQYF
TRBV7-2 14 CASGRTMNTGELFF
TRBV7-9 15 CASSQGSGGYNEQFF
TRBV10-3 13 CAISDRVAGELFF
TRBV6-1 14 CASSGGTGDYGYTF
TRBV28 14 CASGPGQVSTEAFF
TRBV28 14 CASSLEQGNYEQYF
TRBV10-3 12 CAISPGNTEAFF
TRBV7-2 13 CASSETSGTAAFF
TRBV5-4 12 CASSYRDEKLFF
TRBV6-5 15 CASRSPGQGANEQYF
TRBV28 13 CASSGTRLMPLHF
TRBV6-5 13 CASSYGPSGELFF
TRBV9 16 CASSPGRNSSYNEQFF
TRBV28 14 CASSSLRDGGTQYF
TRBV9 13 CASSEQGGQPQHF
TRBV9 16 CASSVTTGPHPYEQYF
TRBV28 15 CASSFGGASSYEQYF
TRBV6-5 16 CASSYEQGARGNTIYF
TRBV5-6 14 CASSLWQVKQPQHF
TRBV29-1 14 CSVGRVGANTEAFF
TRBV28 15 CASGFYLIRGETQYF
TRBV7-2 15 CASRGAGSLPPKLFF
TRBV27 19 CASSPLRAGGLRSNQPQHF
TRBV18 14 CASSPTQAGNTIYF